These 24 T cell receptor beta chains originate from one sample sequenced in a study of T cells in Graves' hyperthyroidism and ophthalmopathy. It was RNA transcripts that yielded the amplified TCR beta CDR3 regions. TCR CDR3 regions were first amplified by RT-PCR with HTBI primers. Using its own MiXCR run on the multiplex PCR reads, TCRdb lists one record per CDR3 protein. The sample contains over 550,000 distinct CDR3 sequences, around 17% of which appear only once. The sample taken for sequencing was blood. Receptor source: a young woman with Graves' hyperthyroidism.

This clonotype was counted a few times. The J gene is TRBJ2-7, the V gene TRBV29-1; 8 bases are a match to TRBD1. J gave up 7 bases and V 1 base, and 9 bases lay outside the gene matches. The CDR3 consists of 14 residues. Germline V gene data show CDR1 as SQVTM and CDR2 as ANQGSEA. CDR3 DNA: TGCAGCGTTGAAGTCCAGGGACAGGCCCGAGAGCAGTACTTC. This sequence encodes CSVEVQGQAREQYF.

This clonotype has a handful of counts. CDR3 region: CATSDFQQGFGGYTF. The CDR3 nucleotides read TGTGCCACCAGTGATTTTCAACAGGGGTTCGGTGGCTACACCTTC. The genes are TRBV24-1 and TRBJ1-2; 7 nucleotides agree with TRBD1. Germline-derived CDR1 and CDR2 are KGHDR and SFDVKD. With V trimmed by 1 base and J by 7 bases, 8 bases remained unmatched. CDR3 length: 15 residues.

This clonotype occurred many times. The V and J genes are TRBV7-2 and TRBJ1-2, with TRBD1 matching over 7 bases. Germline V CDR1 and CDR2: SGHTA, FQGNSA. CDR3 length: 15 residues. The V gene end was trimmed by 5 bases and the J gene end by 3 bases; junction bases not matched to a gene: 9. The CDR3 DNA is TGTGCCAGCAGCCGGGAACAGGGGATCTACTATGGCTACACCTTC. Encoded protein: CASSREQGIYYGYTF.

The rearrangement links TRBV15 to TRBJ2-5; 8 bases line up with TRBD1. Germline CDR1 reads LNHNV; CDR2 reads YYDKDF (reference sequence). The ends lost 0 bases at V and 2 bases at J; junction bases unmatched: 8. The CDR3 runs 17 residues. The CDR3 DNA is TGTGCCACCAGCAGAGAACTAGGGACAGGAATACAAGAGACCCAGTACTTC. It is translated as CATSRELGTGIQETQYF.

This clonotype showed up many times. This rearrangement joins TRBV5-1 to TRBJ2-3; TRBD2 agrees at 7 bases. CDR1 SGHRS and CDR2 YFSETQ come from the germline V gene. After removal of 0 bases from V and 0 bases from J, the junction contained 1 base not matched to a gene. CDR3 length: 15 amino acids. CDR3 residues: CASSLGTRSTDTQYF. CDR3 in DNA: TGCGCCAGCAGCTTGGGGACTAGGAGCACAGATACGCAGTATTTT.

V and J are TRBV3-1 and TRBJ1-1; the D is unclear. The CDR3 spans 15 residues. The germline V gene encodes CDR1 LGHDT and CDR2 YNNKEL (reference sequence). The V and J ends lost 4 bases and 0 bases respectively, with 12 bases between them. CDR3 sequence reads: CASSPRAGMNTEAFF. For the CDR3, the DNA is TGTGCCAGCAGCCCCCGAGCGGGGATGAACACTGAAGCTTTCTTT.

This clonotype was detected many times. V usage is TRBV12-3 or TRBV12-4 and J usage is TRBJ1-1, with D tentatively TRBD1 (5 bases). V shed 6 bases and J shed 0 bases, with 14 bases lying between them. This CDR3 has 15 residues. In nucleotides, the CDR3 is TGTGCCAGCAGGGGGCCGGGGTCGATGAACACTGAAGCTTTCTTT. It yields the protein CASRGPGSMNTEAFF.

The genes are TRBV2 and TRBJ1-1; 12 positions match TRBD1. Trimming at V came to 6 bases and at J to 4 bases, leaving 9 bases not matched to a gene. CDR3 length: 16 amino acids. Per germline, CDR1 SNHLY and CDR2 FYNNEI. The CDR3 bases are TGTGCCAGCAGCTGGGACAGGGGGCTCGGGAGCACTGAAGCTTTCTTT. This translates into CASSWDRGLGSTEAFF. Full variable domain (missing parts from reference TRBV2 and TRBJ1-1): EPEVTQTPSHQVTQMGQEVILRCVPISNHLYFYWYRQILGQKVEFLVSFYNNEISEKSEIFDDQFSVERPDGSNFTLKIRSTKLEDSAMYFCASSWDRGLGSTEAFFGQGTRLTVV.

The chain joins TRBV12-3 or TRBV12-4 to TRBJ2-7; no definite D call. The length of the CDR3 is 14 residues. The V gene lost 3 bases and the J gene lost 3 bases, with 12 bases spanning the gap. Here the CDR3 reads CASSFKGFYYEQYF. CDR3 nucleotides: TGTGCCAGCAGTTTCAAGGGTTTTTACTACGAGCAGTACTTC.

This sequence joins TRBV7-6 and TRBJ1-2; 8 bases agree with TRBD1. Germline V CDR1 and CDR2: SGHVS, FNYEAQ. Losses at the gene ends were 5 bases for V and 8 bases for J; bases not matched to a gene: 10. This CDR3 comprises 14 residues. The CDR3 region has the DNA TGTGCCAGCAGCGGAAGCCAGGGGGCTGAGGGCTACACCTTC. As protein: CASSGSQGAEGYTF.

This clonotype was detected only a few times. The chain couples TRBV20-1 to TRBJ2-1; D perhaps matches TRBD2 (6 bases). The CDR3 loop spans 16 amino acids. Germline assignment: CDR1 DFQATT and CDR2 SNEGSKA (reference sequence). The V and J ends lost 3 bases and 5 bases respectively, with 20 bases between them. CDR3 DNA sequence: TGCAGTGCTAGCGGGGGACCGACTAGAAATGACAATGAGCAGTTCTTC. Translation: CSASGGPTRNDNEQFF.

J is TRBJ2-3 and V is TRBV5-1; 15 nucleotides agree with TRBD2. Germline CDR1 and CDR2: SGHRS and YFSETQ. V shed 4 bases and J 1 base; nucleotides not matched to a gene: 16. The CDR3 sequence is 21 residues long. This CDR3 is CASSVGLAGGPRWVGTDTQYF. The CDR3 bases are TGCGCCAGCAGCGTGGGACTAGCGGGAGGCCCCAGGTGGGTGGGCACAGATACGCAGTATTTT.

The chain recombines TRBV27 with TRBJ1-3; D is unclear. The CDR3 runs 13 residues. Trimming took 6 bases from V and 6 from J, leaving 12 bases between them. Germline V gene data show CDR1 as MNHEY and CDR2 as SMNVEV (reference sequence). CDR3: CASSTPNANTIYF. In DNA, the CDR3 is TGTGCCAGCAGCACACCTAACGCAAACACCATATATTTT.

The table lists this clonotype with a few counts. The chain uses TRBV19 and TRBJ1-5, with no clear D. V was cut by 4 bases and J by 0 bases, with 16 bases left in between. Germline lookup yields CDR1 LNHDA and CDR2 SQIVND (reference sequence). CDR3 length: 17 residues. The DNA for the CDR3 is TGTGCCAGTAGTACCCCACACCGAACCCTTAGCAATCAGCCCCAGCATTTT. Translated, it gives CASSTPHRTLSNQPQHF. Based on the CDR3 plus reference TRBV19 and TRBJ1-5, the full variable domain is DGGITQSPKYLFRKEGQNVTLSCEQNLNHDAMYWYRQDPGQGLRLIYYSQIVNDFQKGDIAEGYSVSREKKESFPLTVTSAQKNPTAFYLCASSTPHRTLSNQPQHFGDGTRLSIL.

This clonotype was detected only a few times. This chain uses TRBV6-1 with TRBJ1-1; 9 nucleotides line up with TRBD1. After removal of 5 bases from V and 0 bases from J, the junction contained 4 bases not matched to a gene. CDR3 length equals 15 residues. CDR1 is MNHNS and CDR2 is SASEGT in the germline V gene. As DNA, the CDR3 is TGTGCCAGCAGTTCCGGGACAGGGTTGAACACTGAAGCTTTCTTT. This gives the protein CASSSGTGLNTEAFF.

This clonotype was detected a few times. The chain recombines TRBV3-1 with TRBJ2-5, with 7 bases matching TRBD2. Per the germline V gene, CDR1 is LGHDT and CDR2 is YNNKEL (reference sequence). V lost 10 bases to trimming and J lost 1 base; unmatched junction nucleotides: 12. CDR3 length equals 15 residues. CDR3 in DNA: TGTGCCACTAAAAATGGAGCGGGACGCCAAGAGACCCAGTACTTC. Amino acids: CATKNGAGRQETQYF.

This clonotype showed up many times. The DNA for the CDR3 is TGCAGTGCTCAAAGGGCCTCCTTGAATGAGCAGTTCTTC. Its translation is CSAQRASLNEQFF. This chain joins TRBV20-1 and TRBJ2-1; D not certain. Germline lookup yields CDR1 DFQATT and CDR2 SNEGSKA (reference sequence). The CDR3 length is 13 residues. The V end lost 5 bases, the J end lost 7 bases, and 15 bases lay between the germline ends.

This clonotype was detected ten times or more. V usage is TRBV5-1 and J usage is TRBJ2-7, with a possible D match to TRBD1 (6 bases). Germline CDR1 and CDR2: SGHRS and YFSETQ. The CDR3 is 16 residues long. The V end lost 0 bases, the J end lost 0 bases, and 13 bases lay between the germline ends. This chain's CDR3 is CASSLGQGSPSYEQYF. As DNA, the CDR3 is TGCGCCAGCAGCTTGGGCCAGGGGTCCCCCTCCTACGAGCAGTACTTC.

The CDR3 loop is CASSPWAGGSTDTQYF. CDR3 DNA sequence: TGTGCCAGCTCACCATGGGCCGGCGGAAGCACAGATACGCAGTATTTT. The chain joins TRBV18 to TRBJ2-3; D not resolved. Looked up from germline, CDR1 is KGHSH and CDR2 is LQKENI. Trimming shortened V by 2 bases and J by 0 bases, and 12 bases separated the two germline ends. This CDR3 has 16 residues.

This clonotype has a count of ten or more. The chain links TRBV3-1 to TRBJ1-1; no firm D call. The ends were cut back, 1 base at V and 0 bases at J, with 6 bases in the middle. CDR3 length equals 14 residues. CDR1 and CDR2 from the germline V gene are LGHDT and YNNKEL (reference sequence). CDR3 sequence (DNA): TGTGCCAGCAGCCAAGTCTCAGTGAACACTGAAGCTTTCTTT. Protein product: CASSQVSVNTEAFF.

This clonotype has a count of ten or more. The chain combines TRBV12-3 or TRBV12-4 with TRBJ2-7; D may be TRBD2 (6 bases). The CDR3 contains 15 residues. Trimming cost V 6 bases and J 2 bases, with 17 bases left between them. CDR3 nucleotide sequence: TGTGCCAGCAGCTCTTGGGGGACTGGAGCCTACGAGCAGTACTTC. It codes for CASSSWGTGAYEQYF.

This clonotype was observed many times. The rearrangement links TRBV29-1 to TRBJ2-1; 8 nucleotides line up with TRBD2. This CDR3 region has 16 residues. Germline V CDR1 and CDR2: SQVTM, ANQGSEA. After removal of 2 bases from V and 3 bases from J, the junction contained 9 bases not matched to a gene. In nucleotides, the CDR3 is TGCAGCGTTGAAAGTGGAGCTAGCGGGCACTACAATGAGCAGTTCTTC. Its protein is CSVESGASGHYNEQFF.

This clonotype appeared a few times. The CDR3 loop is CASSLEQGLWETQYF. The DNA of the CDR3 is TGTGCCAGCAGCTTGGAACAGGGGTTGTGGGAGACCCAGTACTTC. The chain employs TRBV5-4 and TRBJ2-5, with 7 nucleotides matching TRBD1. Germline CDR1 and CDR2: SGHNT and YYREEE (reference sequence). The CDR3 runs 15 residues. Trimming cost V 0 bases and J 5 bases; bases outside gene matches: 7.

This clonotype was seen ten or more times. The gene calls are TRBV27 and TRBJ2-3; 13 nucleotides align to TRBD2. Germline assignment: CDR1 MNHEY and CDR2 SMNVEV (reference sequence). There are 15 residues in the CDR3. V shed 4 bases, J shed 7 bases, and the junction held 5 bases outside the gene matches. The CDR3 loop is CASSSTSGRTHTQYF. Here the CDR3 DNA reads TGTGCCAGCAGTTCGACTAGCGGGAGGACCCATACGCAGTATTTT.